One and the same sample provided the 24 T cell receptor beta chains below, sequenced in a study of CD8+CD57+ T cells in acquired aplastic anemia. Profiling of TCR beta VDJ combinations and CDR3 sequences used genomic DNA as template. TCRdb passed the reads through MiXCR, listing each CDR3 protein once. The sample holds approximately 170,000 distinct CDR3 sequences, around 59% seen once. Material for sequencing was sorted CD4+, CD8+, or CD8+CD57+ T cells (not recorded which) from PBMCs. The receptors originated from a human donor in good health, serving as a control.

This sequence joins TRBV5-1 and TRBJ2-7, with a weak D call TRBD2 (6 bases). The germline V gene encodes CDR1 SGHRS and CDR2 YFSETQ. Trimming shortened V by 2 bases and J by 3 bases, and 15 bases separated the two germline ends. The CDR3 is 15 residues long. CDR3 coding DNA: TGCGCCAGCAGCTTCGGGACGGGAGATCGCTACGAGCAGTACTTC. Translated, it gives CASSFGTGDRYEQYF.

DNA of the CDR3: TGCAGTGCTAGACGGCGAGCGGGGGGGGGCGAGCAGTACTTC. Its translation is CSARRRAGGGEQYF. The chain couples TRBV20-1 to TRBJ2-7; 10 positions match TRBD2. Germline CDR1 and CDR2: DFQATT and SNEGSKA (reference sequence). The CDR3 has 14 residues. Trimming cost V 2 bases and J 6 bases; bases outside gene matches: 7.

This clonotype was detected a few times. The chain joins TRBV7-3 to TRBJ1-2, with D perhaps TRBD1 (6 bases). Germline CDR1 and CDR2: SGHTA and FQGTGA. This CDR3 contains 14 residues. The V gene lost 2 bases and the J gene lost 3 bases, with 10 bases spanning the gap. In DNA form, the CDR3 reads TGTGCCAGCAGCTTAGCCCCAGGGGACTATGGCTACACCTTC. Translated: CASSLAPGDYGYTF.

This rearrangement joins TRBV7-4 to TRBJ1-2, with 10 bases that match TRBD1. J was trimmed by 7 bases and V by 6 bases; bases with no gene match: 11. Germline values: CDR1 SGHVT, CDR2 SQSDAQ. The CDR3 covers 15 residues. The CDR3 protein is CASSYPGQGSVGYTF. DNA of the CDR3: TGTGCCAGCAGTTACCCGGGACAGGGGTCGGTTGGCTACACCTTC.

In regard to this clonotype: The missing conserved phenylalanine or tryptophan at the end of this CDR3 makes a read error likely. The chain's CDR3 is CASSLGTVRDSPLHS. The CDR3 DNA reads as TGTGCCAGCAGCTTAGGGACAGTGAGGGATTCACCCCTCCACTCT. The rearrangement joins TRBV7-6 to TRBJ1-6; the D gene is possibly TRBD1 (6 bases). Germline assignment: CDR1 SGHVS and CDR2 FNYEAQ. V shed 1 base and J shed 8 bases, with 12 bases lying between them. The CDR3 extends over 15 amino acids.

This clonotype came up many times. The chain combines TRBV20-1 with TRBJ2-1; D may be TRBD2 (5 bases). With 0 bases removed from V and 2 bases from J, the gap between germline ends came to 11 bases. Germline CDR1 DFQATT, CDR2 SNEGSKA (reference sequence). The CDR3 spans 15 residues. The CDR3 nucleotides read TGCAGTGCTAGAGATCGAAGCGGCGCCTACAATGAGCAGTTCTTC. It specifies CSARDRSGAYNEQFF.

Turning to this clonotype: Germline and junction disagree at one end, which may indicate a read error. V gene TRBV24-1 combines with J gene TRBJ1-1, with 8 bases that match TRBD1. Germline V gene data show CDR1 as KGHDR and CDR2 as SFDVKD. The CDR3 sequence is 15 residues long. CDR3 sequence: CAISEVDRVTTEAFF. In DNA, the CDR3 is TGTGCCATCAGTGAGGTGGACAGGGTGACCACTGAAGCTTTCTTT.

The CDR3, as DNA: TGTGCCATCAGCGGGGGCCGCGACGAGCAGTTCTTC. Its protein product is CAISGGRDEQFF. The V call is TRBV10-3, the J call TRBJ2-1; D is tentatively TRBD1 or TRBD2 (6 bases each). The CDR3 has 12 amino acids. The germline V and J ends were trimmed by 6 bases and 10 bases, with 13 bases remaining between them. Germline V gene sequence: CDR1 ENHRY, CDR2 SYGVKD.

This clonotype came up a few times. The rearrangement links TRBV4-3 to TRBJ1-2, with 7 bases identical to TRBD1. With V trimmed by 3 bases and J by 4 bases, 5 bases remained unmatched. The CDR3 has 14 residues. Germline V gene sequence: CDR1 LGHNA, CDR2 YSLEER. In DNA, the CDR3 is TGCGCCAGCAGCCAGAGGACAGGAAGCTATGGCTACACCTTC. It specifies CASSQRTGSYGYTF.

The rearrangement uses TRBV10-3 and TRBJ1-1; D is perhaps TRBD1 (5 bases). Per the germline V gene, CDR1 is ENHRY and CDR2 is SYGVKD. V lost 4 bases to trimming and J lost 2 bases, with 8 bases between them. The CDR3 contains 13 residues. CDR3 coding DNA: TGTGCCATCAGTGTTACAGGTAACACTGAAGCTTTCTTT. It is translated as CAISVTGNTEAFF.

The V gene is TRBV12-3 or TRBV12-4, the J gene TRBJ1-6; D may be TRBD1 (6 bases). V lost 2 bases to trimming and J lost 14 bases, with 16 bases between them. The CDR3 spans 14 residues. CDR3 bases: TGTGCCAGCAGTTTACAGGGGTTCGACAGATCCCTCCACTTT. Translating gives CASSLQGFDRSLHF.

In its sample, this clonotype was seen many times. V is TRBV20-1 and J is TRBJ2-5; D not resolved. Germline CDR1 reads DFQATT; CDR2 reads SNEGSKA (reference sequence). Trimming shortened V by 4 bases and J by 1 base, and 19 bases separated the two germline ends. The length of the CDR3 is 16 residues. The CDR3 sequence: CSAKTPNVGAQETQYF. For the CDR3, the DNA is TGCAGTGCTAAGACCCCGAACGTCGGAGCCCAAGAGACCCAGTACTTC.

This clonotype was observed a handful of times. The genes are TRBV4-1 and TRBJ2-5; D is undetermined. CDR1 and CDR2 (germline): MGHRA, YSYEKL. This CDR3 has 13 amino acids. Trimming left V 1 base short and J 2 bases short, with 5 bases between. The CDR3 protein is CASSQVVQETQYF. CDR3 in DNA: TGCGCCAGCAGCCAAGTAGTTCAAGAGACCCAGTACTTC.

This clonotype was found once. The gene calls are TRBV9 and TRBJ2-2, with no clear D. The V and J ends lost 3 bases and 7 bases respectively, with 13 bases between them. The germline V gene has CDR1 SGDLS and CDR2 YYNGEE. CDR3 length equals 14 residues. This CDR3 is CASSESVILGELFF. The CDR3 DNA is TGTGCCAGCAGCGAATCGGTCATACTCGGGGAGCTGTTTTTT. Together with reference TRBV9 and TRBJ2-2, the CDR3 gives the full variable domain: DSGVTQTPKHLITATGQRVTLRCSPRSGDLSVYWYQQSLDQGLQFLIQYYNGEERAKGNILERFSAQQFPDLHSELNLSSLELGDSALYFCASSESVILGELFFGEGSRLTVL.

The chain combines TRBV19 with TRBJ2-7; the D gene is possibly TRBD1 (6 bases). The V end was cut by 1 base, the J end by 3 bases, with 13 bases between. Germline assignment: CDR1 LNHDA and CDR2 SQIVND (reference sequence). CDR3 length: 15 amino acids. The DNA of the CDR3 is TGTGCCAGTAGTATAGTTTTGGGACACAACTACGAGCAGTACTTC. This translates into CASSIVLGHNYEQYF.

This chain links TRBV9 with TRBJ1-2, with 7 positions matching TRBD1. CDR1 and CDR2 (germline): SGDLS, YYNGEE. With V trimmed by 3 bases and J by 4 bases, 6 bases remained unmatched. The CDR3 contains 14 residues. In nucleotides, the CDR3 is TGTGCCAGCAGCGGACAGGGCGGGAGCTATGGCTACACCTTC. This codes for CASSGQGGSYGYTF.

This clonotype was seen repeatedly, ten times or more. This chain joins TRBV20-1 and TRBJ1-1; D unclear. Between the trimmed V and J ends, which lost 2 bases and 2 bases, there was a span of 6 bases. The germline gives CDR1 DFQATT, CDR2 SNEGSKA (reference sequence). CDR3 length: 12 residues. CDR3: CSARFVNTEAFF. In DNA, the CDR3 is TGCAGTGCTAGATTCGTAAACACTGAAGCTTTCTTT.

This clonotype was counted at least ten times. This chain connects TRBV5-1 to TRBJ1-3; D is undetermined. CDR3 length: 14 residues. Germline lookup yields CDR1 SGHRS and CDR2 YFSETQ. V gave up 4 bases and J gave up 0 bases, with 8 bases separating them. This CDR3 is CASSEQPSGNTIYF. CDR3 DNA sequence: TGCGCCAGCAGCGAACAGCCCTCTGGAAACACCATATATTTT. Filled out from reference TRBV5-1 and TRBJ1-3, the complete variable domain reads KAGVTQTPRYLIKTRGQQVTLSCSPISGHRSVSWYQQTPGQGLQFLFEYFSETQRNKGNFPGRFSGRQFSNSRSEMNVSTLELGDSALYLCASSEQPSGNTIYFGEGSWLTVV.

The V call is TRBV20-1, the J call TRBJ2-7; 10 bases are a match to TRBD2. Germline assignment: CDR1 DFQATT and CDR2 SNEGSKA (reference sequence). This CDR3 contains 15 residues. Trimming took 3 bases from V and 2 from J; bases not matched to a gene: 7. The CDR3 DNA is TGCAGTGCTAGCCCCAATAGCGGGGGGACCTACGAGCAGTACTTC. Translated: CSASPNSGGTYEQYF.

This clonotype was detected ten times or more. This chain uses TRBV5-6 with TRBJ1-5; 7 bases align to TRBD1. The trim removed 2 bases at V and 0 bases at J, leaving 8 bases unmatched. The CDR3 length is 17 residues. CDR1 is SGHDT, CDR2 YYEEEE, per germline. Here the CDR3 reads CASSFSDRAFSNQPQHF. CDR3 nucleotide sequence: TGTGCCAGCAGCTTTAGCGACAGGGCCTTTAGCAATCAGCCCCAGCATTTT.

In this sample, this clonotype turned up a few times. A single base separates this from a much larger clone, so it may be a read error. V and J are TRBV2 and TRBJ1-5, with D perhaps matching TRBD1 (6 bases). CDR3 length equals 14 residues. The germline CDR1 and CDR2 sequences are SNHLY and FYNNEI. The CDR3: CASSLEWDNRPQHF. DNA of the CDR3: TGTGCCAGCAGCTTGGAGTGGGACAATCGGCCCCAGCATTTT.

V and J are TRBV19 and TRBJ1-5; no clear D gene. The germline CDR1 and CDR2 sequences are LNHDA and SQIVND (reference sequence). Trimming left V 5 bases short and J 0 bases short, with 11 bases between. This CDR3 is 15 amino acids long. CDR3 sequence: CASSEGPYSNQPQHF. The CDR3 coding sequence is TGTGCCAGTAGTGAGGGCCCCTATAGCAATCAGCCCCAGCATTTT.

For the CDR3, the DNA is TGTGCCAGCAGCGTAGCCGGGACAGGAGGTGAAAAACTGTTTTTT. Its translation is CASSVAGTGGEKLFF. The V call is TRBV9, the J call TRBJ1-4; TRBD1 matches at 8 bases. This CDR3 has 15 amino acids. Germline CDR1 reads SGDLS; CDR2 reads YYNGEE. Trimming at V came to 0 bases and at J to 7 bases, leaving 5 bases not matched to a gene. Based on the CDR3 plus reference TRBV9 and TRBJ1-4, the full variable domain is DSGVTQTPKHLITATGQRVTLRCSPRSGDLSVYWYQQSLDQGLQFLIQYYNGEERAKGNILERFSAQQFPDLHSELNLSSLELGDSALYFCASSVAGTGGEKLFFGSGTQLSVL.

Many counts were recorded for this clonotype. The genes are TRBV6-5 and TRBJ1-2; D is unclear. This CDR3 comprises 12 residues. Looked up from germline, CDR1 is MNHEY and CDR2 is SVGAGI. V was clipped by 5 bases and J by 4 bases, with 8 bases between them. CDR3 loop: CASSNRVYGYTF. Here the CDR3 DNA reads TGTGCCAGCAGTAACCGGGTCTATGGCTACACCTTC.